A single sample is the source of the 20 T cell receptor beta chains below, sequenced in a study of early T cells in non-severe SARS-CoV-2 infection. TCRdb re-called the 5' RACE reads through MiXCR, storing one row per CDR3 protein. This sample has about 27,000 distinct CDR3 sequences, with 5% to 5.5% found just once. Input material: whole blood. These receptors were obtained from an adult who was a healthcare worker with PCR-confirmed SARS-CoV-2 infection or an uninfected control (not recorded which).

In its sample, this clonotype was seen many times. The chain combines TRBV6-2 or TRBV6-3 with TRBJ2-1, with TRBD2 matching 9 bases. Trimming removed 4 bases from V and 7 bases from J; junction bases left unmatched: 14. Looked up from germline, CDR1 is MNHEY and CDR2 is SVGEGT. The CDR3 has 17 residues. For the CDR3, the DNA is TGTGCCAGCAGTTCTCATGAGGTAGCGGGAGCTCGTAATGAGCAGTTCTTC. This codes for CASSSHEVAGARNEQFF.

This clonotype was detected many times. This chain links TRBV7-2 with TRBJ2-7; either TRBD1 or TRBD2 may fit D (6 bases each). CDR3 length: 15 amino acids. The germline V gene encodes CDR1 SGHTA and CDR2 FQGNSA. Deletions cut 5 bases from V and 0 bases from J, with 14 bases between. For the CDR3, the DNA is TGTGCCAGCAGCCCGAGGGGGGAAAACTCCTACGAGCAGTACTTC. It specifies CASSPRGENSYEQYF.

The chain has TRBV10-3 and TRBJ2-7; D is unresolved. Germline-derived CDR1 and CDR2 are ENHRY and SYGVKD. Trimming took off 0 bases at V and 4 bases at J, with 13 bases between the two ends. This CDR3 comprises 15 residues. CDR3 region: CAISESSRLGYEQYF. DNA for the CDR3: TGTGCCATCAGTGAGTCGTCCAGGCTAGGATACGAGCAGTACTTC.

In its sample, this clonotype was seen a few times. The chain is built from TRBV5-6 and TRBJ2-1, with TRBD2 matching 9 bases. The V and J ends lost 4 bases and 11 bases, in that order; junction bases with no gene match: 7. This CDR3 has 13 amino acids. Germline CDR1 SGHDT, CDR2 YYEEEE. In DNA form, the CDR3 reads TGTGCCAGCAGCGCGACTAGCGGACTGCAGCAGTTCTTC. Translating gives CASSATSGLQQFF. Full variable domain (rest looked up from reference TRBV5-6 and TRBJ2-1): DAGVTQSPTHLIKTRGQQVTLRCSPKSGHDTVSWYQQALGQGPQFIFQYYEEEERQRGNFPDRFSGHQFPNYSSELNVNALLLGDSALYLCASSATSGLQQFFGPGTRLTVL.

The CDR3 loop reads CAWDLDRYNEQFF. The CDR3 coding sequence is TGTGCCTGGGATTTGGACAGGTACAATGAGCAGTTCTTC. This sequence joins TRBV30 and TRBJ2-1; 7 nucleotides line up with TRBD1. Germline CDR1 reads GTSNPN; CDR2 reads SVGIG (reference sequence). The CDR3 contains 13 residues. V dropped 5 bases and J dropped 4; count of bases not matched to a gene: 5. Using reference TRBV30 and TRBJ2-1 for the parts outside the CDR3, the full variable domain is SQTIHQWPATLVQPVGSPLSLECTVEGTSNPNLYWYRQAAGRGLQLLFYSVGIGQISSEVPQNLSASRPQDRQFILSSKKLLLSDSGFYLCAWDLDRYNEQFFGPGTRLTVL.

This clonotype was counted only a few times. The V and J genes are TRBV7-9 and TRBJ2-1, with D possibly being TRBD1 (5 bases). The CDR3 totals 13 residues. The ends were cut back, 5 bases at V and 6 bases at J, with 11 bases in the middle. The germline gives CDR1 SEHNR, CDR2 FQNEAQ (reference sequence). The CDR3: CASSAQAINEQFF. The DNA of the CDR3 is TGTGCCAGCAGCGCACAGGCCATCAATGAGCAGTTCTTC.

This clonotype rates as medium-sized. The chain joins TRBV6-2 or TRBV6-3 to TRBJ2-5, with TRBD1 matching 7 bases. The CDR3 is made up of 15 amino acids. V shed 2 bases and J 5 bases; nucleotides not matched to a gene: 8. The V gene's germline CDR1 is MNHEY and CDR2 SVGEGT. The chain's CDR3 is CASSYGTEAWETQYF. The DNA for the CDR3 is TGTGCCAGCAGTTACGGGACAGAGGCCTGGGAGACCCAGTACTTC.

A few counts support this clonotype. The CDR3 spells CAISEKSATNEKLFF. The DNA of the CDR3 is TGTGCCATCAGTGAGAAGTCTGCAACTAATGAAAAACTGTTTTTT. The V call is TRBV10-3, the J call TRBJ1-4; no definite D call. V lost 2 bases and J lost 0, with 7 bases in between. This CDR3 spans 15 amino acids. In germline, CDR1 is ENHRY, CDR2 SYGVKD.

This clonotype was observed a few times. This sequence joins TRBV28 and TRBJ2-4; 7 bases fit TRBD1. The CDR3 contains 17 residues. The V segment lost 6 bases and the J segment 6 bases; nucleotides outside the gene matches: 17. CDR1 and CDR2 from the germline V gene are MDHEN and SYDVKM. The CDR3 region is CASRIRTPGTVGNIQYF. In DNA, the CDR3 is TGTGCCAGCAGAATCCGGACCCCCGGGACAGTCGGAAACATTCAGTACTTC.

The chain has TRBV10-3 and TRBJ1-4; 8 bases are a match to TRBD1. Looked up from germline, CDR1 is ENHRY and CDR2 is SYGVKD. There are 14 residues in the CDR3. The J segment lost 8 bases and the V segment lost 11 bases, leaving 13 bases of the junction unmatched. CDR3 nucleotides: TGTGCCTCCACTGCCCGGACAGGGAGAGAAAAACTGTTTTTT. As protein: CASTARTGREKLFF.

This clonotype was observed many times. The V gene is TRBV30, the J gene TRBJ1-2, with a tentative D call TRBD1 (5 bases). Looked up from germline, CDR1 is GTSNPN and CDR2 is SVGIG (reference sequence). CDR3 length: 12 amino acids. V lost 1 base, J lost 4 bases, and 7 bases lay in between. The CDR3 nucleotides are TGTGCCTGGAGTGCCGACAGCTATGGCTACACCTTC. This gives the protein CAWSADSYGYTF.

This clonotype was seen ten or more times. DNA for the CDR3: TGCGCCAGCAGAGCAACGGTAGAAGAGACCCAGTACTTC. Its protein is CASRATVEETQYF. The chain is built from TRBV5-1 and TRBJ2-5; D remains ambiguous. Trimming cost V 5 bases and J 3 bases, with 11 bases left between them. Germline V lookup: CDR1 SGHRS, CDR2 YFSETQ. The CDR3 spans 13 residues.

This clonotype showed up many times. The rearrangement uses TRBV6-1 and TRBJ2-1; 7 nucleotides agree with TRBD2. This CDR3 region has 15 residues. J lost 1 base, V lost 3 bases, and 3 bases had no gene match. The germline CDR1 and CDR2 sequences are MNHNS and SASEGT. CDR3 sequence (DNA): TGTGCCAGCAGTGAGATCGGGGGGTCCTACAATGAGCAGTTCTTC. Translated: CASSEIGGSYNEQFF.

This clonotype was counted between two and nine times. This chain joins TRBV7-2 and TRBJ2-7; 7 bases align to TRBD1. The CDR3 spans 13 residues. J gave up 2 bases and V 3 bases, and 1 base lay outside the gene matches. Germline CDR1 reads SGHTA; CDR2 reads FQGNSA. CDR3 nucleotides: TGTGCCAGCAGCTTCGGGACAGCCTACGAGCAGTACTTC. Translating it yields CASSFGTAYEQYF. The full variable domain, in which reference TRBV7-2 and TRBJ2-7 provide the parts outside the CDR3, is GAGVSQSPSNKVTEKGKDVELRCDPISGHTALYWYRQSLGQGLEFLIYFQGNSAPDKSGLPSDRFSAERTGGSVSTLTIQRTQQEDSAVYLCASSFGTAYEQYFGPGTRLTVT.

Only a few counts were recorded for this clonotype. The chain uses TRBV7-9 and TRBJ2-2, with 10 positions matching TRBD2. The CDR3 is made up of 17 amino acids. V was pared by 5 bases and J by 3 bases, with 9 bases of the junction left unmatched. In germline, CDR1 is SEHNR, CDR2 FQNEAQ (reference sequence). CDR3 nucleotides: TGTGCCAGCAGCCCAAGGGGGCTAGCGGGAGACACCGGGGAGCTGTTTTTT. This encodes CASSPRGLAGDTGELFF.

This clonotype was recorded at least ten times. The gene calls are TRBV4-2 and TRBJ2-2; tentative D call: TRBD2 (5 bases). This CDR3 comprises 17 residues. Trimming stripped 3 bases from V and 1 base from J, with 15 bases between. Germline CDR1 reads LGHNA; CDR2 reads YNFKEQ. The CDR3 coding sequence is TGTGCCAGCAGCCAGCCACTAGTTGTGGGGAACACCGGGGAGCTGTTTTTT. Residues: CASSQPLVVGNTGELFF.

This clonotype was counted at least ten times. The CDR3 region is CASSSDSSTYNSPLHF. The DNA for the CDR3 is TGTGCCAGCAGCTCGGACAGCTCAACCTATAATTCACCCCTCCACTTT. The chain joins TRBV5-4 to TRBJ1-6, with a weak D call TRBD1 (6 bases). Per germline, CDR1 SGHNT and CDR2 YYREEE (reference sequence). This CDR3 is built from 16 residues. The V and J ends lost 3 bases and 2 bases respectively, with 12 bases between them.

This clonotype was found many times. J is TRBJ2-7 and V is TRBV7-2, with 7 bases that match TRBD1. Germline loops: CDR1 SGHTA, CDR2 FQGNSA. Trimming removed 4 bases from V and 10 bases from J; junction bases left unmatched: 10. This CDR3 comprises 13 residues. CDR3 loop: CASSSLDRAGQYF. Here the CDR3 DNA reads TGTGCCAGCAGCTCCCTTGACAGGGCAGGACAGTACTTC.

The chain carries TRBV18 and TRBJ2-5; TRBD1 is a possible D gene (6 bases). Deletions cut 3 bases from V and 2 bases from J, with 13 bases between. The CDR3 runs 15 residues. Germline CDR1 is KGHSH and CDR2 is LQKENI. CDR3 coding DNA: TGTGCCAGCTCACCCCTAGGACAGCTACAAGAGACCCAGTACTTC. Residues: CASSPLGQLQETQYF.

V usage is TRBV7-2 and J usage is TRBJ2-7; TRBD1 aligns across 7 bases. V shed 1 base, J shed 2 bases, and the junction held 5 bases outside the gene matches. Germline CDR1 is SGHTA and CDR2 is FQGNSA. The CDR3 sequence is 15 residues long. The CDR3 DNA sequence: TGTGCCAGCAGCTTAGAGACAGGGCATCCCTACGAGCAGTACTTC. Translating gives CASSLETGHPYEQYF.